A single sample is the source of the 5 T cell receptor beta chains below, sequenced in a study of cytomegalovirus exposure and HLA in healthy donors. Researchers ran the PCR with 60 Vbeta and 13 Jbeta primers. Measured with immunoSEQ multiplex PCR; TCRdb has only the in-frame clones, and not every one. The sample includes about 180,000 clones, roughly 82% of them seen just once. Sample: PBMCs. All receptors derive from a man in his forties or fifties in good health and CMV-seronegative.

This chain uses TRBV27 with TRBJ2-5, with 12 bases identical to TRBD2. Germline V CDR1 and CDR2: MNHEY, SMNVEV (reference sequence). J gave up 5 bases and V 5 bases, and 15 bases lay outside the gene matches. The CDR3 runs 18 residues. The CDR3 loop reads CASSPHRSSGGAGETQYF. In DNA form, the CDR3 reads TGTGCCAGCAGTCCGCACCGATCTAGCGGGGGGGCCGGGGAGACCCAGTACTTC.

The chain is built from TRBV7-2 and TRBJ1-3, with a possible D match to TRBD1 (6 bases). There are 15 residues in the CDR3. V dropped 2 bases and J dropped 3 bases, with 11 bases sitting between them. CDR1 and CDR2 from the germline V gene are SGHTA and FQGNSA. This chain's CDR3 is CASSLRGFFGNTIYF. CDR3 nucleotide sequence: TGTGCCAGCAGCTTAAGGGGGTTTTTTGGAAACACCATATATTTT.

This clone was picked up a small number of times. The CDR3 coding sequence is TGTGCCAGCAGCTCCCGGACAGGGATGGGCTACGAGCAGTACTTC. Its protein is CASSSRTGMGYEQYF. The chain carries TRBV7-2 and TRBJ2-7; TRBD1 matches at 8 bases. Germline V CDR1 and CDR2: SGHTA, FQGNSA. The CDR3 consists of 15 residues. With 4 bases clipped from V and 3 bases from J, the junction kept 8 bases outside the gene matches.

V is TRBV27 and J is TRBJ2-7; possibly TRBD2 for D (5 bases). CDR3 length: 13 residues. Trimming pared 6 bases from V and 8 bases from J, leaving 17 bases between. Germline V gene lookup returns CDR1 MNHEY and CDR2 SMNVEV (reference sequence). The chain's CDR3 is CASSTRGGAQQYF. Here the CDR3 DNA reads TGTGCCAGCAGCACCCGGGGTGGAGCCCAGCAGTACTTC.

The V and J genes are TRBV5-1 and TRBJ1-1; 8 bases fit TRBD1. The CDR3 runs 14 residues. The V gene's germline CDR1 is SGHRS and CDR2 YFSETQ. The V segment lost 4 bases and the J segment 0 bases; nucleotides outside the gene matches: 2. CDR3 residues: CASSPGGLNTEAFF. In DNA form, the CDR3 reads TGCGCCAGCAGCCCAGGGGGCCTGAACACTGAAGCTTTCTTT.